The table lists the clone carrying this TCR beta chain with a few counts. Its antigen is unknown. The authors isolated at least 6 million PBMCs per sample. Each sample provided at least 5.5 micrograms of extracted total RNA. This sample stems from a study of blood T cells in healthy people across ages. J lost 3 bases, V lost 5 bases, and 12 bases had no gene match. Per the germline V gene, CDR1 is DFQATT and CDR2 is SNEGSKA (reference sequence). The CDR3 runs 16 residues. The study, taken as a whole, reports: Because sorting was not performed, PBMCs prevented conclusive naive versus antigen-experienced comparison. Comparison with aged donors showed that long-lived donors had more naive CD4+ cells and higher diversity.

The second PCR ran about 7 to 12 cycles with a sample-barcoded 5' primer and J-beta primers. TCRdb itself ran the 5' RACE reads through MiXCR, one entry per CDR3 protein. The table lists approximately 800,000 distinct CDR3 sequences, 50% to 65% of them singletons. The chain combines TRBV20-1 with TRBJ1-4; 7 bases map to TRBD1. This clonotype was sampled from a man older than 75 in good health. The specimen sequenced was blood. Written as DNA, the CDR3 is TGCAGTGCTGCACGAGGGGGCGAAACGGCTAATGAAAAACTGTTTTTT. Translated: CSAARGGETANEKLFF.